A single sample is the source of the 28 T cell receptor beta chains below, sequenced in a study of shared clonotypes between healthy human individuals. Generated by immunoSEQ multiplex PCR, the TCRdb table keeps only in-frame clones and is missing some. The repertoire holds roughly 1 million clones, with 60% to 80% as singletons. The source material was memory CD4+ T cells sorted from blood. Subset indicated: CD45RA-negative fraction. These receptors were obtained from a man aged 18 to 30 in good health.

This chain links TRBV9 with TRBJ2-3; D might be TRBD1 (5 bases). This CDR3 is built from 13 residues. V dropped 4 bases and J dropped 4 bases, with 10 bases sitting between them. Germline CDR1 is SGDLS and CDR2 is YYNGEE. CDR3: CASSQGTSDTQYF. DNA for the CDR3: TGTGCCAGCAGCCAGGGAACCTCAGATACGCAGTATTTT.

CDR3 bases: TGCGCCAGCAGCCCCCGGCCAGGGGCTATGAGCACTGAAGCTTTCTTT. It is translated as CASSPRPGAMSTEAFF. The chain couples TRBV5-1 to TRBJ1-1, with a tentative D call TRBD1 (6 bases). V was pared by 4 bases and J by 4 bases, with 20 bases between. CDR1 and CDR2 from the germline V gene are SGHRS and YFSETQ. The CDR3 totals 16 residues.

The DNA of the CDR3 is TGTGCCAGCAGTTCCCCCGGGGTGGGAGCTTTCTTT. Protein product: CASSSPGVGAFF. This chain links TRBV28 with TRBJ1-1; D remains ambiguous. The CDR3 is made up of 12 amino acids. Germline lookup yields CDR1 MDHEN and CDR2 SYDVKM. V dropped 4 bases and J dropped 10 bases, with 13 bases sitting between them.

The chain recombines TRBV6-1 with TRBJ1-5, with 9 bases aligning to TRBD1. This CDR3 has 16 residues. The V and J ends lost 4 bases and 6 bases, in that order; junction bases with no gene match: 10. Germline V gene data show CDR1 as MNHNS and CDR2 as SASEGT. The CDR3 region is CASSVNRDRVFQPQHF. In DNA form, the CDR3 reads TGTGCCAGCAGTGTTAACCGGGACAGGGTTTTTCAGCCCCAGCATTTT.

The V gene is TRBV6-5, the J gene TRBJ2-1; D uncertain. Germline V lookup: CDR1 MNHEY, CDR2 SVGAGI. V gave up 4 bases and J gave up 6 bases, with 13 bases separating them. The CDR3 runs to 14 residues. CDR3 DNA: TGTGCCAGCAGTTCCCCCCGAGCAGGCAATGAGCAGTTCTTC. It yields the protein CASSSPRAGNEQFF.

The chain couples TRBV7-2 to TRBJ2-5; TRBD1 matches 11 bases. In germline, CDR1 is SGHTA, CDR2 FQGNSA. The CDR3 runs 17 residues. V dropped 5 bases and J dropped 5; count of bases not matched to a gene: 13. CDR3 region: CASSPRGGQGVGETQYF. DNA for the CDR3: TGTGCCAGCAGCCCAAGAGGGGGACAGGGGGTAGGGGAGACCCAGTACTTC. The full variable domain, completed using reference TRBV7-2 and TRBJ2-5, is GAGVSQSPSNKVTEKGKDVELRCDPISGHTALYWYRQSLGQGLEFLIYFQGNSAPDKSGLPSDRFSAERTGGSVSTLTIQRTQQEDSAVYLCASSPRGGQGVGETQYFGPGTRLLVL.

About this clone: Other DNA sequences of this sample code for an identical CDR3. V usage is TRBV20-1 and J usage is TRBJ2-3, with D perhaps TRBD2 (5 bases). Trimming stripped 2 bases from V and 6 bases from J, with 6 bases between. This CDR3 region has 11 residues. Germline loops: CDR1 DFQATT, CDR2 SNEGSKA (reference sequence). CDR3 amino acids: CSARLADTQYF. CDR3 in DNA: TGCAGTGCTAGACTAGCCGATACGCAGTATTTT.

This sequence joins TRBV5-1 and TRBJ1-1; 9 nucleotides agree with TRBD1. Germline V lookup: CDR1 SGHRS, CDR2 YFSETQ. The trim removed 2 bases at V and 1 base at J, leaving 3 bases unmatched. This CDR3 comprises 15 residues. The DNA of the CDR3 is TGCGCCAGCAGCTTACAGGGGGCATCGAACACTGAAGCTTTCTTT. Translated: CASSLQGASNTEAFF.

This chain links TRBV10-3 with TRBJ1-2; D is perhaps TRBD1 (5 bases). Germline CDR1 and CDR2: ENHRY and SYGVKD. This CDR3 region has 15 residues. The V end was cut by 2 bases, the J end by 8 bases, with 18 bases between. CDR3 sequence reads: CAISETGAPTEGYTF. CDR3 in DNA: TGTGCCATCAGTGAGACCGGGGCCCCGACGGAGGGCTACACCTTC.

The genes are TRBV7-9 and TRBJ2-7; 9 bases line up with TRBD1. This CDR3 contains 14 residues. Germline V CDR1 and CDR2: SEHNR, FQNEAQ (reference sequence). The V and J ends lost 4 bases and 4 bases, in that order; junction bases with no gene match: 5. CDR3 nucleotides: TGTGCCAGCAGCTGGACAGGGGTCGCATACGAGCAGTACTTC. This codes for CASSWTGVAYEQYF. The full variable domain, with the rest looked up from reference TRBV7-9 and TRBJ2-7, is DTGVSQNPRHKITKRGQNVTFRCDPISEHNRLYWYRQTLGQGPEFLTYFQNEAQLEKSRLLSDRFSAERPKGSFSTLEIQRTEQGDSAMYLCASSWTGVAYEQYFGPGTRLTVT.

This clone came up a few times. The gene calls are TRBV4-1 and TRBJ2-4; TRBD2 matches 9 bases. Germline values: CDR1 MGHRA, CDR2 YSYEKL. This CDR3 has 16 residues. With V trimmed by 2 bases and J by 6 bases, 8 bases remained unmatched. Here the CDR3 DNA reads TGCGCCAGCAGCCAAACGGGACTAGCCGGGAGAAACATTCAGTACTTC. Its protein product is CASSQTGLAGRNIQYF.

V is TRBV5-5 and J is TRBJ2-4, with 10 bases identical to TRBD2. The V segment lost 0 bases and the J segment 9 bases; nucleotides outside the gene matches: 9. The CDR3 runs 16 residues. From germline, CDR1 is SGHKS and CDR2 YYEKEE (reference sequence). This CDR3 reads CASSLGQRGGPGIQYF. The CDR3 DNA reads TGTGCCAGCAGCTTGGGCCAGCGGGGGGGCCCAGGCATTCAGTACTTC. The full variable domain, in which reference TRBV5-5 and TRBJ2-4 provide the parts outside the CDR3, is DAGVTQSPTHLIKTRGQQVTLRCSPISGHKSVSWYQQVLGQGPQFIFQYYEKEERGRGNFPDRFSARQFPNYSSELNVNALLLGDSALYLCASSLGQRGGPGIQYFGAGTRLSVL.

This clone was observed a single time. As DNA, the CDR3 is TGTGCCATCAGTGAACCGGACAGGGGAGAGCCCCAGCATTTT. It encodes CAISEPDRGEPQHF. The chain carries TRBV10-3 and TRBJ1-5, with TRBD1 matching 9 bases. Trimming removed 3 bases from V and 8 bases from J; junction bases left unmatched: 5. CDR1 ENHRY and CDR2 SYGVKD come from the germline V gene. The CDR3 is 14 amino acids.

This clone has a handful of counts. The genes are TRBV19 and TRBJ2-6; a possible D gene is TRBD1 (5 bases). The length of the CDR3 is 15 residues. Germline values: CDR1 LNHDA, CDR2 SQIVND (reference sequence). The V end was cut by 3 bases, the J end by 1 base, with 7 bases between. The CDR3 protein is CASSIPGSGANVLTF. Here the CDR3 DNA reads TGTGCCAGTAGTATCCCAGGGTCTGGGGCCAACGTCCTGACTTTC. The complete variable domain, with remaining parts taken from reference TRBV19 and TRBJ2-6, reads DGGITQSPKYLFRKEGQNVTLSCEQNLNHDAMYWYRQDPGQGLRLIYYSQIVNDFQKGDIAEGYSVSREKKESFPLTVTSAQKNPTAFYLCASSIPGSGANVLTFGAGSRLTVL.

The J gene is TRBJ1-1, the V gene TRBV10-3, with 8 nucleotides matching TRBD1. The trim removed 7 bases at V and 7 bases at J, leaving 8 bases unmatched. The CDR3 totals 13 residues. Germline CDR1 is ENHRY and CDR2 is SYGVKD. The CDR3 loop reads CAIMQGARNEAFF. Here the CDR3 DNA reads TGTGCCATCATGCAGGGGGCCCGGAATGAAGCTTTCTTT.

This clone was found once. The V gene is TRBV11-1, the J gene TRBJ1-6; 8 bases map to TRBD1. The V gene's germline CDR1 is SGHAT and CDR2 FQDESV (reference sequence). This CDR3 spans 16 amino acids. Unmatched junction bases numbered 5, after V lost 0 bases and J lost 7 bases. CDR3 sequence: CASSLARQGWNSPLHF. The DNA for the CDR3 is TGTGCCAGCAGCTTAGCGCGACAGGGGTGGAATTCACCCCTCCACTTT.

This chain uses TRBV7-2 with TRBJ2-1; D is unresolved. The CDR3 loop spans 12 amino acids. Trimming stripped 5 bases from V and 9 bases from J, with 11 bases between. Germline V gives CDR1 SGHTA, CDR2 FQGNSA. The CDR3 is CASSPLRREQFF. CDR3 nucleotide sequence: TGTGCCAGCAGCCCCCTTAGGCGTGAGCAGTTCTTC.

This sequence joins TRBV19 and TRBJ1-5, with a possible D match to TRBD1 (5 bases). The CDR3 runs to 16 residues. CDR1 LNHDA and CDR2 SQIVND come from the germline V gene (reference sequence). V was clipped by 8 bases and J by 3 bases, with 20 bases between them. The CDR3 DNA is TGTGCCAGTGGGGGTGTGGGTGGTGTGTTCAATCAGCCCCAGCATTTT. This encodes CASGGVGGVFNQPQHF.

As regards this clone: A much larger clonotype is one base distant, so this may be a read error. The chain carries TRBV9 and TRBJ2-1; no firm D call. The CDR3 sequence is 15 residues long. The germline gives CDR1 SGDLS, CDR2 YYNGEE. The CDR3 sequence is CTSSVVPSGPNEQFF. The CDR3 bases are TGTACCAGCAGCGTAGTCCCTAGTGGCCCCAATGAGCAGTTCTTC. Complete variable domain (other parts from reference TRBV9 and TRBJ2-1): DSGVTQTPKHLITATGQRVTLRCSPRSGDLSVYWYQQSLDQGLQFLIQYYNGEERAKGNILERFSAQQFPDLHSELNLSSLELGDSALYFCTSSVVPSGPNEQFFGPGTRLTVL.

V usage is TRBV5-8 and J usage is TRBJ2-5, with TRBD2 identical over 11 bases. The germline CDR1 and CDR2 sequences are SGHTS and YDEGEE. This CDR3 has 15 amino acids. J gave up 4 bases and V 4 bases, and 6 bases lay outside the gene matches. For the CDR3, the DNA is TGTGCCAGCAGCGTCCTACTAGCGGGAGTAGAGACCCAGTACTTC. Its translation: CASSVLLAGVETQYF.

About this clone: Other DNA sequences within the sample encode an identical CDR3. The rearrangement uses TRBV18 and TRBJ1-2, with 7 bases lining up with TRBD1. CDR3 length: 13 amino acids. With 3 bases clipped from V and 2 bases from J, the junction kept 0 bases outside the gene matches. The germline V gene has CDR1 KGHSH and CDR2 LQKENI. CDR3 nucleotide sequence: TGTGCCAGCTCACCGGACAGGAACTATGGCTACACCTTC. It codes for CASSPDRNYGYTF.

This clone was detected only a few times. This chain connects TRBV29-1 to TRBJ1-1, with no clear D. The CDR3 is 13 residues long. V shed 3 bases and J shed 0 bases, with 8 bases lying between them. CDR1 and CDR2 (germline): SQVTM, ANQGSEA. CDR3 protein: CSVEGTVNTEAFF. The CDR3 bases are TGCAGCGTTGAGGGCACAGTGAACACTGAAGCTTTCTTT.

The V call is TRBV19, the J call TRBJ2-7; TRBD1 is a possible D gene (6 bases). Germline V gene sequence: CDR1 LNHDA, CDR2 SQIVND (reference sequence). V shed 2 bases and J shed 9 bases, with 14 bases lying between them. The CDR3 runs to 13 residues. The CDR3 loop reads CASSISGTNGQYF. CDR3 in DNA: TGTGCCAGTAGTATATCCGGGACAAACGGGCAGTACTTC. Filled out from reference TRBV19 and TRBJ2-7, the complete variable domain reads DGGITQSPKYLFRKEGQNVTLSCEQNLNHDAMYWYRQDPGQGLRLIYYSQIVNDFQKGDIAEGYSVSREKKESFPLTVTSAQKNPTAFYLCASSISGTNGQYFGPGTRLTVT.

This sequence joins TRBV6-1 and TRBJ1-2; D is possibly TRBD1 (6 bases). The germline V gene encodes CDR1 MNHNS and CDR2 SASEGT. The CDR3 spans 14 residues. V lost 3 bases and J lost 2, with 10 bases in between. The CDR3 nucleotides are TGTGCCAGCAGTGAGAACACAGGGAACTATGGCTACACCTTC. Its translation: CASSENTGNYGYTF.

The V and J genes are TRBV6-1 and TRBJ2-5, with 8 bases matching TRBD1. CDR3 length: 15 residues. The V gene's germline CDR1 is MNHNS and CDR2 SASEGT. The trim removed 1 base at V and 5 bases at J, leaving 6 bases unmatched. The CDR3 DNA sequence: TGTGCCAGCAGTGAAGTACAGGGGGTCCGGGAGACCCAGTACTTC. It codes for CASSEVQGVRETQYF.

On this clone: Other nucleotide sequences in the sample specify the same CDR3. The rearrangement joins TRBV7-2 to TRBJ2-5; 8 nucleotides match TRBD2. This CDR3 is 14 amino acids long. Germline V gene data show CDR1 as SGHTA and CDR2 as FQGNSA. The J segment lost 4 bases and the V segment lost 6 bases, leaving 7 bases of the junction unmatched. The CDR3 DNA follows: TGTGCCAGCAGTCGGGGGGGTCCCCCAGAGACCCAGTACTTC. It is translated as CASSRGGPPETQYF.

This chain's CDR3 is CASSQVAGGTYNEQFF. The CDR3 nucleotides are TGCGCCAGCAGCCAAGTTGCAGGGGGCACGTACAATGAGCAGTTCTTC. This chain connects TRBV4-3 to TRBJ2-1, with TRBD1 matching over 8 bases. Trimming removed 1 base from V and 4 bases from J; junction bases left unmatched: 6. The germline gives CDR1 LGHNA, CDR2 YSLEER. This CDR3 has 16 residues.

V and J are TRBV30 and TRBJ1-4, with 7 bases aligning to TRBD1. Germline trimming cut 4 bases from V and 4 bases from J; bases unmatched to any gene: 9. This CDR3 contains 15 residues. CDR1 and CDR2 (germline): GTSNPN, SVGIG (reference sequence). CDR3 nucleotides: TGTGCCTGGACCTCTAAGACAGGGTTTAATGAAAAACTGTTTTTT. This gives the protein CAWTSKTGFNEKLFF.